This T cell receptor (beta chain) was sequenced during a study of blood T cells in healthy people across ages. The V and J ends lost 0 bases and 5 bases respectively, with 8 bases between them. The CDR3 has 14 residues. CDR1 LNHNV and CDR2 YYDKDF come from the germline V gene (reference sequence). Each donor was a healthy Caucasian individual from Russia, aged roughly 6 to 90. A second PCR of roughly 6 to 12 cycles used a sample-barcoded 5' primer and a J-beta primer mix. TCRdb re-derived calls from the 5' RACE reads in MiXCR, one entry per CDR3 protein. Of 500,000 to 550,000 distinct CDR3 sequences in the sample, around 24% were seen once. A further study also used this sample, focusing on T cells of mothers and their children.

The receptor comes from a boy aged 5 to 17 in good health. The chain has TRBV15 and TRBJ2-1; D is uncertain. Specimen: blood. CDR3 bases: TGTGCCACCAGCAGAGATCCCACGGACAATGAGCAGTTCTTC. Residues: CATSRDPTDNEQFF.